A selection of T cell receptor beta chains follows, all from one sample in a study of T cells after posttransplantation cyclophosphamide. Produced via immunoSEQ multiplex PCR; TCRdb's table is partial and in-frame only. Of approximately 23,000 clones listed, 86% were seen once; the top ten hold 6.3%. Input material: PBMCs. Receptors originate from a woman aged 55 to 70 with a blood cancer, CMV-positive, and with a related stem cell donor. Both conserved end residues are part of each CDR3. D genes are given only for firm matches. Clone size, where shown, is once, few, many, or a class for clones that have expanded.

D gene	V gene	J gene	clone size	CDR3 protein	CDR3 DNA
.	TRBV4-1	TRBJ2-1	.	CASSQVRLTLYNEQFF	TGCGCCAGCAGCCAAGTACGACTAACTCTCTACAATGAGCAGTTCTTC
TRBD1	TRBV6-1	TRBJ2-2	.	CASSKTGYTGELFF	TGTGCCAGCAGTAAGACAGGGTACACCGGGGAGCTGTTTTTT
.	TRBV7-9	TRBJ2-2	.	CASSLRQASGELFF	TGTGCCAGCAGCTTAAGACAGGCTTCCGGGGAGCTGTTTTTT
.	TRBV6-5	TRBJ1-3	.	CASSKPGSGGNTIYF	TGTGCCAGCAGTAAACCAGGGTCTGGTGGAAACACCATATATTTT
TRBD2	TRBV5-1	TRBJ2-3	.	CASRTGTITDTQYF	TGCGCCAGCAGGACCGGGACTATCACAGATACGCAGTATTTT
TRBD1	TRBV6-6	TRBJ2-5	.	CASSYGQGAGETQYF	TGTGCCAGCAGTTACGGACAGGGGGCCGGGGAGACCCAGTACTTC
.	TRBV9	TRBJ2-1	.	CASSVGTRAYNEQFF	TGTGCCAGCAGCGTAGGGACACGAGCCTACAATGAGCAGTTCTTC
.	TRBV21-1	TRBJ1-4	.	CASSNRQGGCEKLFF	TGTGCCAGCAGCAACCGACAGGGGGGATGTGAAAAACTGTTTTTT
.	TRBV4-1	TRBJ1-1	.	CASSQVVVRDTEAFF	TGCGCCAGCAGCCAGGTAGTAGTGAGGGACACTGAAGCTTTCTTT
.	TRBV27	TRBJ2-1	.	CASSFFVGDEQFF	TGTGCCAGCAGTTTCTTCGTCGGGGATGAGCAGTTCTTC
.	TRBV27	TRBJ1-2	once	CASTRGTGDYGYTF	TGTGCCAGCACTCGGGGGACGGGGGACTATGGCTACACCTTC
.	TRBV6-6	TRBJ1-1	.	CASSYSQGQTEAFF	TGTGCCAGCAGTTACTCACAGGGCCAGACTGAAGCTTTCTTT
.	TRBV4-1	TRBJ2-2	few	CASSQPTDRELFF	TGTGCCAGCAGCCAGCCGACAGACAGGGAGCTGTTTTTT
TRBD2	TRBV5-1	TRBJ2-7	.	CASSSSGRTYEQYF	TGCGCCAGCAGCTCCAGCGGGAGAACTTACGAGCAGTACTTC
TRBD2	TRBV30	TRBJ2-3	once	CAWSAGTSASQYF	TGTGCCTGGAGCGCCGGGACTAGCGCTTCGCAGTATTTT
TRBD2	TRBV7-2	TRBJ2-7	few	CASGWGGTSWYEQYF	TGTGCCAGCGGGTGGGGCGGGACTAGCTGGTACGAGCAGTACTTC
TRBD2	TRBV7-9	TRBJ2-5	.	CASSWTSGRETQYF	TGTGCCAGCAGCTGGACTAGCGGGAGGGAGACCCAGTACTTC
.	TRBV4-1	TRBJ2-7	.	CASSQEQGDVYEQYF	TGCGCCAGCAGCCAAGAACAGGGTGATGTCTACGAGCAGTACTTC
TRBD2	TRBV10-3	TRBJ2-1	.	CAIRGREVNEQFF	TGTGCCATCAGAGGGAGGGAGGTAAATGAGCAGTTCTTC
TRBD2	TRBV7-9	TRBJ2-1	.	CASSVTSGRGGEQFF	TGTGCCAGCAGCGTAACTAGCGGGAGAGGGGGTGAGCAGTTCTTC
.	TRBV4-2	TRBJ2-7	.	CAIYYEQYF	TGTGCCATTTACTACGAGCAGTACTTC
.	TRBV18	TRBJ2-2	.	CASSPQAVAGELFF	TGTGCCAGCTCACCACAGGCGGTCGCCGGGGAGCTGTTTTTT
TRBD2	TRBV27	TRBJ2-1	.	CASSSSGGYNEQFF	TGTGCCAGCAGTTCCTCCGGGGGGTACAATGAGCAGTTCTTC
.	TRBV7-2	TRBJ2-7	.	CASSPHGGSYEQYF	TGTGCCAGCAGTCCCCACGGGGGTTCCTACGAGCAGTACTTC
TRBD1	TRBV25-1	TRBJ1-1	.	CASSESRTGVAFF	TGTGCCAGCAGTGAATCTCGGACAGGGGTGGCTTTCTTT